This TCR beta chain was retrieved from a study of CXCR3-negative and CXCR3-positive naive CD8 T cells. The study's findings and limits: CXCR3-negative naive cells had less hydrophobic TRB CDR3s than did CXCR3-positive naive cells.

The CDR3 consists of 14 residues. Per the germline V gene, CDR1 is SQVTM and CDR2 is ANQGSEA. UMI-tagged TRB cDNA libraries were built via 5' RACE. TCRdb re-called the 5' RACE reads; one entry per CDR3 protein, DNA not given. Here the sample table reports approximately 120,000 distinct CDR3 sequences. Regarding this clonotype: Its antigen is still unknown.

The source is a human donor in good health. Some clones in this sample may be carry-over from other donors' samples. Material for sequencing was naive CXCR3+ CD8+ T cells from blood. Subset here: CD45RO-CCR7+CD27+CD95- naive CD8+ T cells expressing CXCR3 (TNR3+). The rearrangement links TRBV29-1 to TRBJ1-1; with no DNA, the TCRdb D assignment of TRBD1 cannot be verified. Here the CDR3 reads CSVGGWGLNTEAFF.